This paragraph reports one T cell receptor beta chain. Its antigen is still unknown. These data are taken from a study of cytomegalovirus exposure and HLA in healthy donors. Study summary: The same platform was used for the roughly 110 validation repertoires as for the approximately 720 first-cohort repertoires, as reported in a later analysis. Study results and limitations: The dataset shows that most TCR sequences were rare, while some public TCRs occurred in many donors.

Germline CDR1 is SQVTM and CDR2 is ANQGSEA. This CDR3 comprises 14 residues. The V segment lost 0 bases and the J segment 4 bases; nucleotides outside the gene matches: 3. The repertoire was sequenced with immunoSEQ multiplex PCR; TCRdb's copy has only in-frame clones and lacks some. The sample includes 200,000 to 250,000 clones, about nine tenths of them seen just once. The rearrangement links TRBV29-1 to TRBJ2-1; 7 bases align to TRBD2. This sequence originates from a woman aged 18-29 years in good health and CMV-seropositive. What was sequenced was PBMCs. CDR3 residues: CSVEEGGLYNEQFF. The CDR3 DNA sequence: TGCAGCGTTGAAGAGGGGGGACTATACAATGAGCAGTTCTTC.